One and the same sample provided the 9 T cell receptor beta chains below, sequenced in a study of control samples from healthy donors and cancer patients. Clones were sequenced by immunoSEQ multiplex PCR, and TCRdb holds only the in-frame ones, with some missing. The table lists about 63,000 clones, 85% of them singletons. The sequenced sample was blood. The receptors were gathered from a man aged 40-55 years in good health.

The V and J genes are TRBV4-3 and TRBJ2-1, with 9 bases that match TRBD2. After removal of 2 bases from V and 2 bases from J, the junction contained 4 bases not matched to a gene. Germline CDR1 is LGHNA and CDR2 is YSLEER. The CDR3 has 16 amino acids. DNA for the CDR3: TGCGCCAGCAGCCAACCCCTAGCGGGAACCTACAATGAGCAGTTCTTC. Protein: CASSQPLAGTYNEQFF.

The chain combines TRBV11-3 with TRBJ1-6; no firm D call. Trimming shortened V by 1 base and J by 11 bases, and 6 bases separated the two germline ends. The CDR3 length is 12 residues. CDR1 SGHNT and CDR2 YENEEA come from the germline V gene. CDR3 residues: CASSLGQTPLHF. In nucleotides, the CDR3 is TGTGCCAGCAGCTTAGGGCAGACACCCCTCCACTTT.

This chain connects TRBV2 to TRBJ2-7, with no clear D. With 5 bases removed from V and 6 bases from J, the gap between germline ends came to 11 bases. Germline CDR1 is SNHLY and CDR2 is FYNNEI. This CDR3 is 12 amino acids long. The CDR3 loop reads CASSPLGSEQYF. CDR3 sequence (DNA): TGTGCCAGCAGTCCCTTGGGCTCCGAGCAGTACTTC.

V and J are TRBV5-1 and TRBJ2-5, with 10 bases matching TRBD2. V trimming: 0 bases; J trimming: 1 base; junction bases outside the gene matches: 12. CDR1 and CDR2 (germline): SGHRS, YFSETQ. This CDR3 has 19 amino acids. CDR3 region: CASSLGASGGALSQETQYF. The CDR3 nucleotides are TGCGCCAGCAGCTTGGGAGCTAGCGGGGGTGCCCTATCCCAAGAGACCCAGTACTTC.

The rearrangement joins TRBV6-5 to TRBJ2-2; D is uncertain. Trimming removed 4 bases at V and 1 base at J, with 4 bases between. CDR3 length equals 13 residues. Germline V gene lookup returns CDR1 MNHEY and CDR2 SVGAGI. The CDR3 reads CASSWENTGELFF. In nucleotides, the CDR3 is TGTGCCAGCAGTTGGGAGAACACCGGGGAGCTGTTTTTT.

This chain joins TRBV18 and TRBJ2-3; tentative D call: TRBD1 (5 bases). Per the germline V gene, CDR1 is KGHSH and CDR2 is LQKENI. The ends were cut back, 4 bases at V and 2 bases at J, with 13 bases in the middle. The CDR3 consists of 15 residues. CDR3 in amino acids: CASSRTSLPTDTQYF. The CDR3 DNA sequence: TGTGCCAGCTCACGGACATCCCTCCCCACAGATACGCAGTATTTT. Full variable domain (outside the CDR3, taken from reference TRBV18 and TRBJ2-3): NAGVMQNPRHLVRRRGQEARLRCSPMKGHSHVYWYRQLPEEGLKFMVYLQKENIIDESGMPKERFSAEFPKEGPSILRIQQVVRGDSAAYFCASSRTSLPTDTQYFGPGTRLTVL.

The chain recombines TRBV4-1 with TRBJ1-1; D is perhaps TRBD1 (5 bases). This CDR3 contains 14 residues. V dropped 1 base and J dropped 3 bases, with 9 bases sitting between them. The V gene's germline CDR1 is MGHRA and CDR2 YSYEKL. Here the CDR3 DNA reads TGCGCCAGCAGCCAAGGGCAGGGTTACACTGAAGCTTTCTTT. Its translation is CASSQGQGYTEAFF.

The J gene is TRBJ1-2, the V gene TRBV30, with unresolved D. The CDR3 consists of 13 residues. CDR1 GTSNPN and CDR2 SVGIG come from the germline V gene (reference sequence). V was trimmed by 2 bases and J by 1 base, leaving 8 bases between them. In DNA form, the CDR3 reads TGTGCCTGGAGTAGTGAGAGTAACTATGGCTACACCTTC. Translating gives CAWSSESNYGYTF.

V gene TRBV19 combines with J gene TRBJ1-1; 8 bases align to TRBD1. The V gene's germline CDR1 is LNHDA and CDR2 SQIVND (reference sequence). The CDR3 has 15 residues. Unmatched junction bases numbered 5, after V lost 5 bases and J lost 0 bases. CDR3 sequence (DNA): TGTGCCAGTAGTGGCAGGGGGCGTCTGAACACTGAAGCTTTCTTT. Residues: CASSGRGRLNTEAFF.